This is a list of T cell receptor beta chains from one sample in a study of blood T cell repertoires in COVID-19. Clones were read by immunoSEQ multiplex PCR, and TCRdb kept only the in-frame ones, dropping some. The sample records tens of thousands of clones, around nine tenths being singletons. The sample consisted of peripheral blood. The receptors originated from a woman aged 45-65 years in a cohort sampled during active COVID-19. CDR3s include the opening cysteine and the closing phenylalanine or tryptophan. The order of the fields is J gene, D gene, clone size, V gene, CDR3 DNA, CDR3 protein. D genes are given only for firm matches. Clone sizes are given selectively: once, few, many, or a class where the clone is expanded.

>TRBJ2-1|TRBD2|NA|TRBV18
TGTGCCAGCTCACTATCTTCGGGGACTAGCGGGCGGTATGAGCAGTTCTTC
CASSLSSGTSGRYEQFF
>TRBJ2-7|NA|NA|TRBV10-1
TGCGCCAGCAGTGGTCAGGGCAAGAACTACGAGCAGTACTTC
CASSGQGKNYEQYF
>TRBJ1-2|NA|NA|TRBV19
TGTGCCAGTAGTTTGGGGGGAAGGTACACCTTC
CASSLGGRYTF
>TRBJ2-7|TRBD1|few|TRBV5-1
TGCGCCAGCAGCTTGGCCTCAGGGGGCCAATACGAGCAGTACTTC
CASSLASGGQYEQYF
>TRBJ2-3|TRBD2|NA|TRBV11-2
TGTGCCAGCAGCTGGGGTTCGTGGGCGCTAGCGGGAGATACGCAGTATTTT
CASSWGSWALAGDTQYF
>TRBJ1-6|TRBD1|NA|TRBV5-4
TGTGCCAGCAGCGACAGGGTCGATTCACCCCTCCACTTT
CASSDRVDSPLHF
>TRBJ1-2|NA|NA|TRBV2
TGTGCCAGCAGTGTACAACAGGGCTATGGCTACACCTTC
CASSVQQGYGYTF
>TRBJ2-1|TRBD2|NA|TRBV25-1
TGTGCCAGCAGTGCTAGCGGGAAGAACAATGAGCAGTTCTTC
CASSASGKNNEQFF
>TRBJ2-3|NA|NA|TRBV5-1
TGCGCCAGCATGTCAGTTGGCACAGATACGCAGTATTTT
CASMSVGTDTQYF
>TRBJ2-3|NA|NA|TRBV4-1
TGCGCCAGCAGCCTTAACTCCTGGGATACGCAGTATTTT
CASSLNSWDTQYF
>TRBJ1-2|NA|NA|TRBV5-6
TGTGCCAGCAGCTTGGGCGGTGGTAACTATGGCTACACCTTC
CASSLGGGNYGYTF
>TRBJ1-2|TRBD1|NA|TRBV2
TGTGCCAGCAGTGAAGATTGGGGACAGGGGAGAGGCTACACCTTC
CASSEDWGQGRGYTF
>TRBJ1-2|NA|NA|TRBV11-2
TGTGCCAGCAGCTTAGGACCGGAGACTAACTATGGCTACACCTTC
CASSLGPETNYGYTF
>TRBJ2-1|TRBD2|NA|TRBV7-6
TGTGCCAGCAGCTTCGGGACTAGCGAGAATGAGCAGTTCTTC
CASSFGTSENEQFF
>TRBJ2-7|TRBD1|NA|TRBV28
TGTGCCACCGCTCTGACAGGGGTCGACGAGCAGTACTTC
CATALTGVDEQYF
>TRBJ2-7|NA|NA|TRBV7-2
TGTGCCAGCAGCTTAGGGAGGACCTACGAGCAGTACTTC
CASSLGRTYEQYF
>TRBJ1-5|TRBD1|NA|TRBV28
TGTGCCAGCGATACAGGGGGCGAAGGTAATCAGCCCCAGCATTTT
CASDTGGEGNQPQHF
>TRBJ1-2|NA|NA|TRBV29-1
TGCAGCGTCAGGGTTTCCGAGGACGGCTACACCTTC
CSVRVSEDGYTF
>TRBJ1-1|NA|NA|TRBV7-9
TGTGCCAGCAGCTTAATATCTATAGGGGGAACTGAAGCTTTCTTT
CASSLISIGGTEAFF
>TRBJ2-3|TRBD2|NA|TRBV10-3
TGTGCCAGCCGACTAGCGGGCACAGATACGCAGTATTTT
CASRLAGTDTQYF
>TRBJ2-1|TRBD2|NA|TRBV5-1
TGCGCCAGCAGCCCGGGACTAGAAGTTATCAATGAGCAGTTCTTC
CASSPGLEVINEQFF
>TRBJ1-5|TRBD1|NA|TRBV5-1
TGCGCCAGCAGAACAGGGGGAGATCAGCCCCAGCATTTT
CASRTGGDQPQHF
>TRBJ2-5|NA|NA|TRBV5-4
TGTGCCAGCAGCGGGGGGACAGTCAAAGAGACCCAGTACTTC
CASSGGTVKETQYF
>TRBJ2-3|TRBD2|NA|TRBV2
TGTGCCAGCACCAGACCCCTCGCGGGGGACCTTGTGGCGCAGTATTTT
CASTRPLAGDLVAQYF
>TRBJ1-4|NA|NA|TRBV10-3
TGTGCCATCAGTGAGTCCGTCGGGCAGGGCGGTGAAAAACTGTTTTTT
CAISESVGQGGEKLFF
>TRBJ2-3|NA|once|TRBV4-1
TGCGCCAGGGACATTAGTGGTGGTGCAGATACGCAGTATTTT
CARDISGGADTQYF
>TRBJ1-3|NA|NA|TRBV29-1
TGCAGCGTTCCCAGTAGGGGCAGTCTAGACTCTGGAAACACCATATATTTT
CSVPSRGSLDSGNTIYF
>TRBJ2-7|NA|NA|TRBV28
TGTGCCAGCAGTTTACAGTCTCTAGGAGTAGGCGAGCAGTACTTC
CASSLQSLGVGEQYF
>TRBJ2-1|NA|NA|TRBV19
TGTGCCAGTAGTATAGAATTACAATGGTTCCGCGGTCAGTTCTTC
CASSIELQWFRGQFF
>TRBJ2-1|NA|NA|TRBV11-1
TGTGCCAGCAGCTTAGATCCTAATGCTTACAATGAGCAGTTCTTC
CASSLDPNAYNEQFF
>TRBJ2-1|TRBD2|NA|TRBV19
TGTGCCAGTAGTATGACTAGCGGGACCTACAATGAGCAGTTCTTC
CASSMTSGTYNEQFF
>TRBJ2-3|TRBD2|NA|TRBV6-5
TGTGCCAGCACGGTGGGGGGGACGGCAGATACGCAGTATTTT
CASTVGGTADTQYF
>TRBJ2-5|NA|NA|TRBV11-2
TGTGCCAGCAGCTTAGGATGGACAGAAGGGAAAGAGACCCAGTACTTC
CASSLGWTEGKETQYF
>TRBJ2-3|TRBD2|NA|TRBV30
TGTGCCTGGAGAGGCGGGGGAGGAACAGATACGCAGTATTTT
CAWRGGGGTDTQYF
>TRBJ1-2|NA|NA|TRBV27
TGTGCCAGCAGTCTAAGAGAAAACTATGGCTACACCTTC
CASSLRENYGYTF
>TRBJ2-2|NA|NA|TRBV7-9
TGTGCCAGCAGCCTTGGGAGATTAACCGGGACTTCCACCGGGGAGCTGTTTTTT
CASSLGRLTGTSTGELFF
>TRBJ1-2|TRBD1|NA|TRBV4-2
TGTGCCAGCAGCCAGCACCGGGACAGCCCTTCCTATGGCTACACCTTC
CASSQHRDSPSYGYTF
>TRBJ2-1|NA|NA|TRBV5-1
TGCGCCAGCAGCTTGGGCGGGACGAGGAACAATGAGCAGTTCTTC
CASSLGGTRNNEQFF
>TRBJ2-7|NA|once|TRBV5-1
TGCGCCAGCAGCTTGGAAACGGGATCCTACGAGCAGTACTTC
CASSLETGSYEQYF
>TRBJ2-7|NA|NA|TRBV5-6
TGTGCCAGCAGCTTGGCCGGTGGAGGGAGATACGAGCAGTACTTC
CASSLAGGGRYEQYF
>TRBJ2-3|TRBD1|NA|TRBV18
TGTGCCAGCTCACCACCGAGGACAGGGGGCGAGGATACGCAGTATTTT
CASSPPRTGGEDTQYF
>TRBJ1-1|NA|once|TRBV12-5
TGTGCTAGTGGTTTGAAGGGGGGGACTGAAGCTTTCTTT
CASGLKGGTEAFF
>TRBJ1-1|NA|NA|TRBV12-3/TRBV12-4
TGTGCCAGCAGTTTGGGCGTCACTGAAGCTTTCTTT
CASSLGVTEAFF
>TRBJ1-3|NA|NA|TRBV19
TGTGCCAGTAGTATAGTACTAGGCTCTGGAAACACCATATATTTT
CASSIVLGSGNTIYF
>TRBJ2-7|NA|NA|TRBV12-5
TGTGCTAGTGGTTCTCCCCCAGGACACCTTGTATCCTACGAGCAGTACTTC
CASGSPPGHLVSYEQYF